Listed below are T cell receptor beta chains from one sample, sequenced in a study of human T cells and chemical hapten exposure. TCRdb re-analysed the RACE reads in MiXCR, keeping a single row per CDR3 protein. Counted here are about 77,000 distinct CDR3 sequences, 8.6% occurring once; the ten biggest clones make up 1.7%. The sequencing input was whole blood. These receptors came from a female donor in good health. Some clones in this sample may be carry-over from other donors' samples. Each CDR3 is given with its conserved first and last residue. Fields, in order: V gene, J gene, CDR3 protein.

TRBV25-1,TRBJ1-1,CATQTRAGTGIYSEAFF
TRBV7-9,TRBJ1-2,CASSSSGTGSAGYTF
TRBV9,TRBJ2-1,CASQRDAYNEKFF
TRBV9,TRBJ2-1,CASSGTPTYNEQFF
TRBV12-3/TRBV12-4,TRBJ1-1,CASSSGTGGASNEAFF
TRBV6-5,TRBJ1-1,CASSSRDSPFWNTEAFF
TRBV9,TRBJ1-5,CASSLTGATNQPQHF
TRBV28,TRBJ1-1,CASSLIGNYDTEAFF
TRBV5-1,TRBJ2-1,CASSSTSGGYNEQFF
TRBV7-6,TRBJ2-7,CASSLVTGFVDSYEQYF
TRBV5-1,TRBJ1-1,CASSWGGGPNPGGTEAFF
TRBV29-1,TRBJ2-7,CSAGWGGNEQYF
TRBV29-1,TRBJ1-1,CSVDGAGVTEAFF
TRBV13,TRBJ1-3,CASTRRRSGNTIYF
TRBV2,TRBJ1-4,CASRRGKVEKLFF
TRBV27,TRBJ1-1,CASSLFPGFAEAFF
TRBV4-1,TRBJ1-5,CASSHITNRDVDQPQHF
TRBV12-5,TRBJ1-1,CASDHLDGTEAFF
TRBV20-1,TRBJ1-5,CSATGQGELWQPQHF
TRBV12-3/TRBV12-4,TRBJ2-3,CASKALRSTDTQYF
TRBV18,TRBJ1-5,CASSSDPGYQPQHF
TRBV20-1,TRBJ1-1,CSARDGAVQALNTEAFF